The subject of this entry is one T cell receptor beta chain. The sample comes from a study of blood T cell repertoires in COVID-19. Sequenced by immunoSEQ multiplex PCR; TCRdb stores in-frame clones only, minus some. Altogether about 260,000 clones are present, 88% being singletons, with the ten largest covering approximately 0.7%. Germline V gene lookup returns CDR1 LGHDT and CDR2 YNNKEL (reference sequence). The CDR3 runs to 17 residues. V lost 5 bases and J lost 0; bases outside the gene matches: 6. The material sequenced was peripheral blood. The rearrangement uses TRBV3-1 (or the pseudogene TRBV3-2) and TRBJ1-6; 8 bases match TRBD1. The receptor was isolated from a human donor in a cohort sampled during active COVID-19. The CDR3 loop is CASSYRQGSSYNSPLHF. The CDR3, as DNA: TGTGCCAGCAGCTATAGACAGGGGAGCTCCTATAATTCACCCCTCCACTTT.